The 15 T cell receptor beta chains below come from one sample, sequenced in a study of cytomegalovirus exposure and HLA in healthy donors. In the PCR, 60 Vbeta and 13 Jbeta primers were used. TCRdb's table, derived via immunoSEQ multiplex PCR, lists solely in-frame clones and lacks some. The sample has 50,000 or so clones; the top ten hold 20% to 30%. Sequences were obtained from PBMCs. These receptors were taken from a man aged 40-55 years in good health and CMV-seropositive.

The gene calls are TRBV5-1 and TRBJ1-2; 12 nucleotides align to TRBD1. Trimming took 4 bases from V and 4 from J; bases not matched to a gene: 11. Germline CDR1 is SGHRS and CDR2 is YFSETQ. CDR3 size: 17 residues. The CDR3 DNA is TGCGCCAGCAGCGCCAACCGGGACAGGGGGCGCCCCTATGGCTACACCTTC. It is translated as CASSANRDRGRPYGYTF.

The CDR3 here is CASSVDQDSAYEQYF. The CDR3 nucleotides read TGTGCCAGCAGCGTAGATCAGGATTCAGCATACGAGCAGTACTTC. The V gene is TRBV9, the J gene TRBJ2-7; no clear D gene. From germline, CDR1 is SGDLS and CDR2 YYNGEE. V lost 0 bases and J 4 bases, leaving 14 bases between the germline ends. This CDR3 region has 15 residues.

The CDR3 DNA sequence: TGTGCCAGCAGTGACCGGGACAGTGATAGCAATCAGCCCCAGCATTTT. Translating it yields CASSDRDSDSNQPQHF. This sequence joins TRBV6-4 and TRBJ1-5; 7 nucleotides match TRBD1. Trimming took 2 bases from V and 0 from J; bases not matched to a gene: 4. Per germline, CDR1 MRHNA and CDR2 SNTAGT. The CDR3 loop spans 16 amino acids.

This CDR3 reads CASSFSGTVEAFF. CDR3 coding DNA: TGTGCCAGCAGTTTCTCTGGGACAGTTGAAGCTTTCTTT. This chain links TRBV28 with TRBJ1-1; TRBD1 matches 7 bases. The J segment lost 7 bases and the V segment lost 3 bases, leaving 5 bases of the junction unmatched. There are 13 residues in the CDR3. Per germline, CDR1 MDHEN and CDR2 SYDVKM.

The chain employs TRBV11-2 and TRBJ2-3; TRBD2 matches at 13 bases. Germline V gene data show CDR1 as SGHAT and CDR2 as FQNNGV. V shed 1 base, J shed 4 bases, and the junction held 2 bases outside the gene matches. The CDR3 is 16 amino acids. The CDR3 region is CASSLGTSGSSDTQYF. CDR3 in DNA: TGTGCCAGCAGCTTAGGGACTAGCGGGAGCTCAGATACGCAGTATTTT.

This chain connects TRBV5-1 to TRBJ1-2; 7 bases are shared with TRBD1. The J segment lost 8 bases and the V segment lost 1 base, leaving 11 bases of the junction unmatched. This CDR3 contains 15 residues. Germline assignment: CDR1 SGHRS and CDR2 YFSETQ. The CDR3 DNA follows: TGCGCCAGCAGCTTGCCAGGGGGGACCTCGGGCGGCTACACCTTC. It encodes CASSLPGGTSGGYTF. The variable domain in full, completed from reference TRBV5-1 and TRBJ1-2, reads KAGVTQTPRYLIKTRGQQVTLSCSPISGHRSVSWYQQTPGQGLQFLFEYFSETQRNKGNFPGRFSGRQFSNSRSEMNVSTLELGDSALYLCASSLPGGTSGGYTFGSGTRLTVV.

The chain recombines TRBV10-1 with TRBJ2-5; 13 bases agree with TRBD2. J was trimmed by 3 bases and V by 2 bases; bases with no gene match: 6. This CDR3 comprises 17 residues. CDR1 WNHNN and CDR2 SYGVQD come from the germline V gene (reference sequence). The CDR3 protein is CASSERGLAGIKETQYF. DNA for the CDR3: TGCGCCAGCAGTGAGAGGGGACTAGCGGGGATTAAAGAGACCCAGTACTTC.

V gene TRBV10-1 combines with J gene TRBJ2-7; D gene uncertain. The V gene lost 9 bases and the J gene lost 3 bases, with 12 bases spanning the gap. There are 12 residues in the CDR3. Germline V gene sequence: CDR1 WNHNN, CDR2 SYGVQD (reference sequence). The chain's CDR3 is CASDSSFYEQYF. CDR3 sequence (DNA): TGCGCCAGTGACTCGAGCTTCTACGAGCAGTACTTC.

The chain recombines TRBV6-5 with TRBJ1-2; D call uncertain. Trimming left V 5 bases short and J 2 bases short, with 15 bases between. This CDR3 contains 15 residues. Per the germline V gene, CDR1 is MNHEY and CDR2 is SVGAGI. CDR3 DNA: TGTGCCAGCAGTGCCCGACACAGATCAAACTATGGCTACACCTTC. Its protein product is CASSARHRSNYGYTF.

The genes are TRBV5-1 and TRBJ2-7, with 8 bases that match TRBD2. There are 15 residues in the CDR3. With V trimmed by 1 base and J by 4 bases, 7 bases remained unmatched. Germline loops: CDR1 SGHRS, CDR2 YFSETQ. CDR3: CASSLPPGGGYEQYF. Here the CDR3 DNA reads TGCGCCAGCAGCTTGCCTCCCGGGGGGGGATACGAGCAGTACTTC.

This chain joins TRBV29-1 and TRBJ2-3; TRBD1 matches 9 bases. CDR1 is SQVTM and CDR2 is ANQGSEA in the germline V gene. J gave up 4 bases and V 4 bases, and 3 bases lay outside the gene matches. CDR3 length equals 13 residues. The CDR3 region has the DNA TGCAGCGTTGTGGGACAGGGCTCAGATACGCAGTATTTT. Translation gives CSVVGQGSDTQYF.

The chain combines TRBV7-2 with TRBJ2-5; 7 nucleotides align to TRBD1. CDR3 size: 13 residues. The V gene end was trimmed by 5 bases and the J gene end by 5 bases; junction bases not matched to a gene: 5. Germline CDR1 and CDR2: SGHTA and FQGNSA. For the CDR3, the DNA is TGTGCCAGCAGCCCAGGGGGAACGGAGACCCAGTACTTC. Translating it yields CASSPGGTETQYF.

DNA for the CDR3: TGTGCCAGCAGCTTGGGACTAGCAGAGACCCAGTACTTC. Protein product: CASSLGLAETQYF. The chain links TRBV7-8 to TRBJ2-5; 9 bases match TRBD2. This CDR3 is 13 amino acids long. With V trimmed by 3 bases and J by 4 bases, 0 bases remained unmatched. The V gene's germline CDR1 is SGHVS and CDR2 FQNEAQ.

The genes are TRBV19 and TRBJ2-7; possibly TRBD2 for D (6 bases). CDR3 length: 14 amino acids. With 5 bases removed from V and 0 bases from J, the gap between germline ends came to 11 bases. The germline V gene encodes CDR1 LNHDA and CDR2 SQIVND (reference sequence). CDR3 sequence reads: CASSWRGFSYEQYF. In DNA form, the CDR3 reads TGTGCCAGTAGTTGGAGGGGCTTCTCCTACGAGCAGTACTTC. Looking up the rest from reference TRBV19 and TRBJ2-7 gives the full variable domain: DGGITQSPKYLFRKEGQNVTLSCEQNLNHDAMYWYRQDPGQGLRLIYYSQIVNDFQKGDIAEGYSVSREKKESFPLTVTSAQKNPTAFYLCASSWRGFSYEQYFGPGTRLTVT.

The rearrangement joins TRBV5-1 to TRBJ1-2; the match to TRBD1 covers 7 bases. CDR1 is SGHRS and CDR2 is YFSETQ in the germline V gene. V shed 4 bases, J shed 3 bases, and the junction held 9 bases outside the gene matches. The CDR3 loop spans 15 amino acids. CDR3 loop: CASSKGAGNDYGYTF. DNA for the CDR3: TGCGCCAGCAGCAAGGGGGCGGGAAACGACTATGGCTACACCTTC.